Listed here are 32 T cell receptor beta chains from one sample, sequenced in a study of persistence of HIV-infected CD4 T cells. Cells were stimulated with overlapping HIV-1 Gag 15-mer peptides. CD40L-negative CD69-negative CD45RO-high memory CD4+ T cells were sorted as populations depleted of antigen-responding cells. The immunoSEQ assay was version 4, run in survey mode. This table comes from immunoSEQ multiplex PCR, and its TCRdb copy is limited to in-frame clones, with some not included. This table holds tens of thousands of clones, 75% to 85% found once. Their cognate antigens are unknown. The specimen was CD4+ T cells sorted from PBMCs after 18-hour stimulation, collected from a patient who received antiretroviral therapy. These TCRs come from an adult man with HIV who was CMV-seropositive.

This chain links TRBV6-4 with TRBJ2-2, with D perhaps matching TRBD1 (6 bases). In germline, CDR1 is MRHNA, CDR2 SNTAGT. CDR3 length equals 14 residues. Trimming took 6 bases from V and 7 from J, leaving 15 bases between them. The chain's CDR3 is CASRLDSEVGELFF. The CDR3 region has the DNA TGTGCCAGCAGATTGGACAGCGAGGTCGGGGAGCTGTTTTTT.

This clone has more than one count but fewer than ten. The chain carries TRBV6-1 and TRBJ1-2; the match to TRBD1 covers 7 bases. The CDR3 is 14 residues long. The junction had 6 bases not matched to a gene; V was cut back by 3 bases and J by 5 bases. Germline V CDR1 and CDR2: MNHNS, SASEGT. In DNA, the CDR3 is TGTGCCAGCAGTGAGTCGGGACAGCTATATGGCTACACCTTC. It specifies CASSESGQLYGYTF.

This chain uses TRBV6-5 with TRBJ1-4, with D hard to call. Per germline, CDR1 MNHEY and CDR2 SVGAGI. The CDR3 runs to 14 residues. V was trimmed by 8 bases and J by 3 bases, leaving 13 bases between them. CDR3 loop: CASRTRGSNEKLFF. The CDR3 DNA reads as TGTGCCAGCCGAACACGAGGGTCTAATGAAAAACTGTTTTTT.

CDR3 in amino acids: CASSESGNTEAFF. As DNA, the CDR3 is TGCGCCAGCAGTGAGTCGGGAAACACTGAAGCTTTCTTT. The rearrangement uses TRBV10-1 and TRBJ1-1; D is unclear. V shed 0 bases and J shed 2 bases, with 4 bases lying between them. The CDR3 covers 13 residues. Germline V lookup: CDR1 WNHNN, CDR2 SYGVQD (reference sequence).

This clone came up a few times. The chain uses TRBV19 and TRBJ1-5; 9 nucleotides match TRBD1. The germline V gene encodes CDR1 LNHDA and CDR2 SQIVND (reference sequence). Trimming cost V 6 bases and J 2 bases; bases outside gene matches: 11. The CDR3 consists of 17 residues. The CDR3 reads CASSVLPQGAGNQPQHF. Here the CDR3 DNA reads TGTGCCAGTAGCGTTCTTCCACAGGGGGCCGGCAATCAGCCCCAGCATTTT.

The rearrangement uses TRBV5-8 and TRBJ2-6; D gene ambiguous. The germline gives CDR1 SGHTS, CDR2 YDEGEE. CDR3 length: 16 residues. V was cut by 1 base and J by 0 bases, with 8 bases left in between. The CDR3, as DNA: TGTGCCAGCAGCTTGATTCCAAGCTCTGGGGCCAACGTCCTGACTTTC. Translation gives CASSLIPSSGANVLTF. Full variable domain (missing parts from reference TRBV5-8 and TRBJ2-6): EAGVTQSPTHLIKTRGQQATLRCSPISGHTSVYWYQQALGLGLQFLLWYDEGEERNRGNFPPRFSGRQFPNYSSELNVNALELEDSALYLCASSLIPSSGANVLTFGAGSRLTVL.

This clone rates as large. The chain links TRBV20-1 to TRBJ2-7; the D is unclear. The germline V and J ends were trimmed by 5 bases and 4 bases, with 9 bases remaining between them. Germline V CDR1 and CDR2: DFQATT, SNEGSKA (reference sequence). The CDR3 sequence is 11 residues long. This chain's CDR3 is CSAQKEYEQYF. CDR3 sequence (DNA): TGCAGTGCTCAGAAGGAGTACGAGCAGTACTTC.

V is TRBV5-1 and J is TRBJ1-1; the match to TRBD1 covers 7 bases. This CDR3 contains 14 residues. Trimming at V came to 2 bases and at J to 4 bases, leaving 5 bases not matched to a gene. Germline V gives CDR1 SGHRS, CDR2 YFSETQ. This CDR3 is CASSFSGTATEAFF. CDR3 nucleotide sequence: TGCGCCAGCAGCTTTTCGGGGACAGCCACTGAAGCTTTCTTT.

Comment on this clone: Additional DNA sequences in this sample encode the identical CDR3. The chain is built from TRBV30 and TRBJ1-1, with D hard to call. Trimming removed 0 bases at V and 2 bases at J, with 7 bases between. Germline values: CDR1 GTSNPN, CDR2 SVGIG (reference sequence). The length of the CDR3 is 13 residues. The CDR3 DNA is TGTGCCTGGAGTGTACGAGGAAACACTGAAGCTTTCTTT. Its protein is CAWSVRGNTEAFF.

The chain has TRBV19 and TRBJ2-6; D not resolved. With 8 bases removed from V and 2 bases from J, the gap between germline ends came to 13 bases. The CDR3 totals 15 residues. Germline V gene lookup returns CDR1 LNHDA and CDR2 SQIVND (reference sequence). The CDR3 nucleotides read TGTGCCAGTGGAACAGTGGAGACTGGGGCCAACGTCCTGACTTTC. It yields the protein CASGTVETGANVLTF.

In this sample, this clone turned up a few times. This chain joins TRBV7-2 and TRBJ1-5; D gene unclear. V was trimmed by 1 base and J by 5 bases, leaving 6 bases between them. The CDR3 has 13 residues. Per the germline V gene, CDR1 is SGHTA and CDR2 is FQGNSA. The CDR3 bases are TGTGCCAGCAGCTTAGTTCAGGATCAGCCCCAGCATTTT. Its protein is CASSLVQDQPQHF.

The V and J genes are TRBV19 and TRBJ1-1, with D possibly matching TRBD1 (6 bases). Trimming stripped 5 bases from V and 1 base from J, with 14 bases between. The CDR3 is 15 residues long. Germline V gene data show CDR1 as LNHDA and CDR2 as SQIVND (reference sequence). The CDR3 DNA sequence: TGTGCCAGTAGTTCACAGGGAGGGAAGAACACTGAAGCTTTCTTT. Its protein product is CASSSQGGKNTEAFF.

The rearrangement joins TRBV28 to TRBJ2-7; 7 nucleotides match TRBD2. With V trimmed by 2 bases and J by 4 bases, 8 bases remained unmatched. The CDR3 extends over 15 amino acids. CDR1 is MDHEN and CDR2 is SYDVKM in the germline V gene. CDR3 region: CASSLKASGHYEQYF. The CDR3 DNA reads TGTGCCAGCAGTTTAAAGGCTAGCGGCCATTACGAGCAGTACTTC.

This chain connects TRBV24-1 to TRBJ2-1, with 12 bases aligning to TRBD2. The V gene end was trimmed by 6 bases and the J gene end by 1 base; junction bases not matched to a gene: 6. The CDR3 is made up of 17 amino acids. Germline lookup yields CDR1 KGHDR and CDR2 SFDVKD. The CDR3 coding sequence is TGTGCCACCAGTTCTAGCGGGGGGGAACTATCCTACAATGAGCAGTTCTTC. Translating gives CATSSSGGELSYNEQFF.

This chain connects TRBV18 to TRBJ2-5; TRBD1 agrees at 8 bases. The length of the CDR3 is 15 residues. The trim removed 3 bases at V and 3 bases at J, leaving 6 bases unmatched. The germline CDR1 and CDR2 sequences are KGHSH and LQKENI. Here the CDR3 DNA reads TGTGCCAGCTCACCCCAGCGACAGGGGAAAGAGACCCAGTACTTC. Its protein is CASSPQRQGKETQYF.

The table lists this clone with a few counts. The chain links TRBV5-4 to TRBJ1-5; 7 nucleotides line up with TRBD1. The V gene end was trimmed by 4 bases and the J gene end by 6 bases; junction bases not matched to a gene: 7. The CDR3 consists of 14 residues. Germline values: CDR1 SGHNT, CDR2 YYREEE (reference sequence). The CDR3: CASSLQGSPQPQHF. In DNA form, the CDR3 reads TGTGCCAGCAGCCTACAGGGGTCCCCTCAGCCCCAGCATTTT.

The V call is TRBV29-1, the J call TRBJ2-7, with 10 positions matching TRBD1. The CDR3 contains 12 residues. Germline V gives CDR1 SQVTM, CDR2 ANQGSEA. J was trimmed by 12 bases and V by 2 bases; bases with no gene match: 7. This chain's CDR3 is CSVELRQGAMYF. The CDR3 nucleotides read TGCAGCGTTGAACTGAGACAGGGGGCAATGTACTTC.

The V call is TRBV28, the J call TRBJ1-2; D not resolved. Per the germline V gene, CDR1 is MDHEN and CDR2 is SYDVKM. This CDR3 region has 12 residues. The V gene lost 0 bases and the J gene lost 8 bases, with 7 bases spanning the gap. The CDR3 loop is CASSLWYAGYTF. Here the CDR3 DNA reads TGTGCCAGCAGTTTATGGTACGCGGGCTACACCTTC.

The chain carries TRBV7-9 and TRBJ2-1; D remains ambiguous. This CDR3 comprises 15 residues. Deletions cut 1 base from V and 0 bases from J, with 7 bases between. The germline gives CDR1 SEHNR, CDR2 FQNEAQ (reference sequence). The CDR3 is CASSLGESSYNEQFF. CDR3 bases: TGTGCCAGCAGCTTAGGGGAAAGCTCCTACAATGAGCAGTTCTTC.

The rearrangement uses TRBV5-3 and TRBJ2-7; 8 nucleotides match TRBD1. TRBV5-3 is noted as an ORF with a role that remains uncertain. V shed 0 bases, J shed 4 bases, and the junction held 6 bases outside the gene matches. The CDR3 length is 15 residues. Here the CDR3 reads CARSLAGGYEYEQYF. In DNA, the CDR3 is TGTGCCAGAAGCTTGGCAGGGGGCTACGAATACGAGCAGTACTTC.

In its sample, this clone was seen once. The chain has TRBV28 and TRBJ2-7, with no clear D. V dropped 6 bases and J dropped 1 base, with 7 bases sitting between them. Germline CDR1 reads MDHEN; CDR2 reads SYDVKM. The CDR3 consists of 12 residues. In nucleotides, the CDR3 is TGTGCCAGCAGATACGGTTCCTACGAGCAGTACTTC. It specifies CASRYGSYEQYF. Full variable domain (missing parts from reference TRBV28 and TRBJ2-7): DVKVTQSSRYLVKRTGEKVFLECVQDMDHENMFWYRQDPGLGLRLIYFSYDVKMKEKGDIPEGYSVSREKKERFSLILESASTNQTSMYLCASRYGSYEQYFGPGTRLTVT.

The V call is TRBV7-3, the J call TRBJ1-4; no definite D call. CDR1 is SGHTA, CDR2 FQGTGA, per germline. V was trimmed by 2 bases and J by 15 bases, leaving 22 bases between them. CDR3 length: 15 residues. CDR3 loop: CASSLSSYNEKVMFF. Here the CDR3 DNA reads TGTGCCAGCAGCTTATCCAGCTATAATGAAAAAGTGATGTTTTTT.

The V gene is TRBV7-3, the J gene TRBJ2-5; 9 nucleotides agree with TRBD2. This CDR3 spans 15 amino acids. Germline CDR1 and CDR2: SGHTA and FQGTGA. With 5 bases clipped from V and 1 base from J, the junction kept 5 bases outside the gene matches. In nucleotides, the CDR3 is TGTGCCAGCAGCCGGGGGACTAGCTTCCAAGAGACCCAGTACTTC. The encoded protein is CASSRGTSFQETQYF.

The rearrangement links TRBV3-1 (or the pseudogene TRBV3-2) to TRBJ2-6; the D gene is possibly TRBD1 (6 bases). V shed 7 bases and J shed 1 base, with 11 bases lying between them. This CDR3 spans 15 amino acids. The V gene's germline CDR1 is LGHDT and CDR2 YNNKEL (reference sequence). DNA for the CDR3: TGTGCCAGCAACAGGGTAGGGTCTGGGGCCAACGTCCTGACTTTC. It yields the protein CASNRVGSGANVLTF.

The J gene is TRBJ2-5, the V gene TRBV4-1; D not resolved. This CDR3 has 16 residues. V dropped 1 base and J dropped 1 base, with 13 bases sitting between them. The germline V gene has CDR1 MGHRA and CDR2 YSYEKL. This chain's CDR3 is CASSQGDTRAQETQYF. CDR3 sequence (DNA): TGCGCCAGCAGCCAAGGAGATACGCGAGCCCAAGAGACCCAGTACTTC.

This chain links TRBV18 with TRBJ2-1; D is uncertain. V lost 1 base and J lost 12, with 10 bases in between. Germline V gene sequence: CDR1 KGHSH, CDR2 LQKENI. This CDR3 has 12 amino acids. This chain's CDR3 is CASSPQRAGQFF. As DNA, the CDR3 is TGTGCCAGCTCACCACAAAGGGCTGGGCAGTTCTTC.

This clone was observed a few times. DNA for the CDR3: TGTGCCAGCAGTGGGCAGGGCAACAATCAGCCCCAGCATTTT. It translates to CASSGQGNNQPQHF. The chain couples TRBV25-1 to TRBJ1-5, with D tentatively TRBD1 (5 bases). Germline CDR1 and CDR2: MGHDK and SYGVNS. The CDR3 sequence is 14 residues long. With 4 bases removed from V and 3 bases from J, the gap between germline ends came to 10 bases.

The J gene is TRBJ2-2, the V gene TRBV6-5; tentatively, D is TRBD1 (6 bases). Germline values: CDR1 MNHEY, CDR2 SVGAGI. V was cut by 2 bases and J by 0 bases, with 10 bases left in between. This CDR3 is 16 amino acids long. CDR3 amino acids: CASSYPGQANTGELFF. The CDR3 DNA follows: TGTGCCAGCAGTTACCCGGGACAAGCGAACACCGGGGAGCTGTTTTTT.

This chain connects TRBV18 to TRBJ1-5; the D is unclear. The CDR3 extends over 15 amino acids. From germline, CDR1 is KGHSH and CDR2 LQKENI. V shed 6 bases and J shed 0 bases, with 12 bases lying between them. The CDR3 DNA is TGTGCCAGCTCGCGGACGGTTGATAGCAATCAGCCCCAGCATTTT. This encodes CASSRTVDSNQPQHF.

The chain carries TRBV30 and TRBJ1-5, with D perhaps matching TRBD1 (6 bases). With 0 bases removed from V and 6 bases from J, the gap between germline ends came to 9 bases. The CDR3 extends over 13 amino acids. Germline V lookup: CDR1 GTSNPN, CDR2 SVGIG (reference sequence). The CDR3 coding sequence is TGTGCCTGGAGTGTAGGGGGTACTCAGCCCCAGCATTTT. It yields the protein CAWSVGGTQPQHF.

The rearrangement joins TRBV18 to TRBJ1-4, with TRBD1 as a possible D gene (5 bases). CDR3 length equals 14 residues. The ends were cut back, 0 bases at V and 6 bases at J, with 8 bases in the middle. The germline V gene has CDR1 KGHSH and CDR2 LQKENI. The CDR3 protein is CASSPPFRDEKLFF. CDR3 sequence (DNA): TGTGCCAGCTCACCACCTTTCAGGGATGAAAAACTGTTTTTT.

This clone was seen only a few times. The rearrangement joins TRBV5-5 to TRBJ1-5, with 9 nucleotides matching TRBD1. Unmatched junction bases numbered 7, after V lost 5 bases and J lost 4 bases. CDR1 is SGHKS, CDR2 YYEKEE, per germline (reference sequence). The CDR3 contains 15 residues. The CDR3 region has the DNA TGTGCCAGCAGTCCAGGACAGGGGCCTAATCAGCCCCAGCATTTT. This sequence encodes CASSPGQGPNQPQHF.